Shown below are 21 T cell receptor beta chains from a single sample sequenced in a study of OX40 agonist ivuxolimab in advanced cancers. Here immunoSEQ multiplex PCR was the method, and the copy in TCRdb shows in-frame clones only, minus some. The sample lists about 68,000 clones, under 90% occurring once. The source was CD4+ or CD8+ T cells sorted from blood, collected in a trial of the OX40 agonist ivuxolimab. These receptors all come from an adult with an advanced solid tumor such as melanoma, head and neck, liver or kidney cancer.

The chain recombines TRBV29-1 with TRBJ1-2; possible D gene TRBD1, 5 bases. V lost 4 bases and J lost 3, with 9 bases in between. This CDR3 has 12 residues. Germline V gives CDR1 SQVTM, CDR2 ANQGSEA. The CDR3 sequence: CSVAQGDYGYTF. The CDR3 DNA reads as TGCAGCGTTGCCCAAGGGGACTATGGCTACACCTTC.

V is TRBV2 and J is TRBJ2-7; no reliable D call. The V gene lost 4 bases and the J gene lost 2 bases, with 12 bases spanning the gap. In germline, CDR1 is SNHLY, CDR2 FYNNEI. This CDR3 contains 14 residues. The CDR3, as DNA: TGTGCCAGCAGTGTCTACAGCTCTACCTACGAGCAGTACTTC. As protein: CASSVYSSTYEQYF.

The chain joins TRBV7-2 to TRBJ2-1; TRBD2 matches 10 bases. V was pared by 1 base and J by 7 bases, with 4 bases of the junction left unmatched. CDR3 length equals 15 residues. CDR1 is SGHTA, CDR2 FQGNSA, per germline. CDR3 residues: CASSLGAGGQNEQFF. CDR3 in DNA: TGTGCCAGCAGCTTAGGAGCGGGGGGGCAAAATGAGCAGTTCTTC. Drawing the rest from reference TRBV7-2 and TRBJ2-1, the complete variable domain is GAGVSQSPSNKVTEKGKDVELRCDPISGHTALYWYRQSLGQGLEFLIYFQGNSAPDKSGLPSDRFSAERTGGSVSTLTIQRTQQEDSAVYLCASSLGAGGQNEQFFGPGTRLTVL.

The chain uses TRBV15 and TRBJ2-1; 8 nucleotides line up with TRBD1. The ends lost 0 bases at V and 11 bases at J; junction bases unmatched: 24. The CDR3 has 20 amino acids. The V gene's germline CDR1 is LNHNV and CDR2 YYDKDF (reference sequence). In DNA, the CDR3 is TGTGCCACCAGCAGAGATATTGGGAGATCCGGGACAGGCAACGATCGGCAGCAGTTCTTC. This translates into CATSRDIGRSGTGNDRQQFF.

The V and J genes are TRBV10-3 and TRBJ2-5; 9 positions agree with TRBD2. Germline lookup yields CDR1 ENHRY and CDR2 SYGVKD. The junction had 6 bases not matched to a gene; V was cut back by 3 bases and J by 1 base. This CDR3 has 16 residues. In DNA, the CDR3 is TGTGCCATCAGTGATTCGGGTAGCGGGAGCCAAGAGACCCAGTACTTC. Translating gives CAISDSGSGSQETQYF.

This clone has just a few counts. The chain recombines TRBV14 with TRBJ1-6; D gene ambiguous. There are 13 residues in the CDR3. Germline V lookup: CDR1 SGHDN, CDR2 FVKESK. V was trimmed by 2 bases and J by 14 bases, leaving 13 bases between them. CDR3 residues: CASSQIRQTALHF. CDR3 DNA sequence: TGTGCCAGCAGCCAAATTAGGCAAACAGCCCTCCACTTT.

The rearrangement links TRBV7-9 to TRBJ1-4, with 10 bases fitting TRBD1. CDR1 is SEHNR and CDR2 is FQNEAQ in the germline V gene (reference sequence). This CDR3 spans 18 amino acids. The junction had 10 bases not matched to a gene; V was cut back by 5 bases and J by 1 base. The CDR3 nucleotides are TGTGCCAGCAGCCTCGGACAGGGGGTTGCTCTAACTAATGAAAAACTGTTTTTT. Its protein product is CASSLGQGVALTNEKLFF.

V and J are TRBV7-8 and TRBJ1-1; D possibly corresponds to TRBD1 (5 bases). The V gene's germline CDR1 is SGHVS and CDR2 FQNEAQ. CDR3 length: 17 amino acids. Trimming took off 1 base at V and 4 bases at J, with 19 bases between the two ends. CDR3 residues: CASSLVLGRTGGTEAFF. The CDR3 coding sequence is TGTGCCAGCAGCTTAGTATTGGGAAGGACGGGGGGCACTGAAGCTTTCTTT. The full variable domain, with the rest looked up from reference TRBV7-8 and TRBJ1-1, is GAGVSQSPRYKVAKRGQDVALRCDPISGHVSLFWYQQALGQGPEFLTYFQNEAQLDKSGLPSDRFFAERPEGSVSTLKIQRTQQEDSAVYLCASSLVLGRTGGTEAFFGQGTRLTVV.

CDR3 bases: TGTGCCAGTAGTATGGTAGGGAATTCCAATCAGCCCCAGCATTTT. It encodes CASSMVGNSNQPQHF. The gene calls are TRBV19 and TRBJ1-5; D gene uncertain. This CDR3 region has 15 residues. Trimming removed 3 bases at V and 3 bases at J, with 12 bases between. Germline loops: CDR1 LNHDA, CDR2 SQIVND (reference sequence).

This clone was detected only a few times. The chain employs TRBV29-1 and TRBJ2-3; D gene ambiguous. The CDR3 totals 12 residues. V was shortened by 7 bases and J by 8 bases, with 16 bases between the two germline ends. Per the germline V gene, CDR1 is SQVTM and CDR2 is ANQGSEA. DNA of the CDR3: TGCAGCGCTTTCGCAGCAAGCGTTACGCAGTATTTT. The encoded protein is CSAFAASVTQYF.

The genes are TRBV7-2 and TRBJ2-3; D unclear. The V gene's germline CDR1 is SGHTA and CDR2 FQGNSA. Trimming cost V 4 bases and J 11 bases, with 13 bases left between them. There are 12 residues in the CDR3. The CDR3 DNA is TGTGCCAGCAGCTCACCGAGACTTAGGCAGTATTTT. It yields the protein CASSSPRLRQYF.

The CDR3 sequence is CASSPGGGAYNEQFF. CDR3 nucleotides: TGTGCCAGCTCACCTGGGGGGGGCGCCTACAATGAGCAGTTCTTC. The rearrangement uses TRBV18 and TRBJ2-1, with a possible D match to TRBD2 (7 bases). V lost 3 bases to trimming and J lost 2 bases, with 11 bases between them. The germline gives CDR1 KGHSH, CDR2 LQKENI. The CDR3 has 15 residues.

The CDR3 spells CASSQDLSGQQETQYF. The CDR3 nucleotides read TGCGCCAGCAGCCAAGATCTAAGTGGACAGCAAGAGACCCAGTACTTC. The chain employs TRBV4-3 and TRBJ2-5, with D possibly being TRBD1 (6 bases). The CDR3 spans 16 residues. The V gene's germline CDR1 is LGHNA and CDR2 YSLEER. Trimming pared 0 bases from V and 2 bases from J, leaving 13 bases between.

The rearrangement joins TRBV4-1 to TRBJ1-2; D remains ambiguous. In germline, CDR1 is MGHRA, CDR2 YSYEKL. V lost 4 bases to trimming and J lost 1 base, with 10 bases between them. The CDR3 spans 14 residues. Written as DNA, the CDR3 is TGCGCCAGCAGCCCCACGACCGATAACTATGGCTACACCTTC. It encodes CASSPTTDNYGYTF.

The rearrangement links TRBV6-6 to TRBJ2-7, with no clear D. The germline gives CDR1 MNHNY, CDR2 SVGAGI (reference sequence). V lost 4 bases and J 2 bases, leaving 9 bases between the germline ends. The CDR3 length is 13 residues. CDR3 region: CASSSQPTYEQYF. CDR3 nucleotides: TGTGCCAGCAGTTCACAACCTACCTACGAGCAGTACTTC.

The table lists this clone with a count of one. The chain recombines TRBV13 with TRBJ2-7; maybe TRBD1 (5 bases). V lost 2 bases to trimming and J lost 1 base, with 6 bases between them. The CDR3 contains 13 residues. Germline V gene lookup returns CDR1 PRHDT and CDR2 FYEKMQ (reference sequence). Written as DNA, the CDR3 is TGTGCCAGCAGCTTAAGACAGTCCTACGAGCAGTACTTC. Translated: CASSLRQSYEQYF.

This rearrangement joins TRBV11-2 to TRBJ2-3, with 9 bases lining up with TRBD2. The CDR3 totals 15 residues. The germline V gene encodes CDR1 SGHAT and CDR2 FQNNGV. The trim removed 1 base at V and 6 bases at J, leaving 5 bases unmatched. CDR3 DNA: TGTGCCAGCAGCTTAGGCGGGGGGGTCGCCGATACGCAGTATTTT. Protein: CASSLGGGVADTQYF.

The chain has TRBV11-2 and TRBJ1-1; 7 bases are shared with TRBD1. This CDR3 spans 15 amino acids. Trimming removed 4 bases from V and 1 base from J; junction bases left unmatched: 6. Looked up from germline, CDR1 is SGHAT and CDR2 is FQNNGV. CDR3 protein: CASSSWRGRNTEAFF. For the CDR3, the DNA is TGTGCCAGCAGCTCATGGAGGGGGCGGAACACTGAAGCTTTCTTT. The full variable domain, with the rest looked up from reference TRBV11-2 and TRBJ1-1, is EAGVAQSPRYKIIEKRQSVAFWCNPISGHATLYWYQQILGQGPKLLIQFQNNGVVDDSQLPKDRFSAERLKGVDSTLKIQPAKLEDSAVYLCASSSWRGRNTEAFFGQGTRLTVV.

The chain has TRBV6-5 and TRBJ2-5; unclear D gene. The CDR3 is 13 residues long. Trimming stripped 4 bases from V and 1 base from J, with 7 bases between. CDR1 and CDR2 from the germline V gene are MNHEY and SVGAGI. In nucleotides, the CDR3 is TGTGCCAGCAGTTCGGTCCTCCAAGAGACCCAGTACTTC. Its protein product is CASSSVLQETQYF.

The CDR3 bases are TGTGCCAGCAGGAGGAGCTCCTATAATTCACCCCTCCACTTT. It codes for CASRRSSYNSPLHF. The V and J genes are TRBV27 and TRBJ1-6; D not resolved. From germline, CDR1 is MNHEY and CDR2 SMNVEV (reference sequence). Trimming took off 6 bases at V and 0 bases at J, with 6 bases between the two ends. This CDR3 has 14 residues.

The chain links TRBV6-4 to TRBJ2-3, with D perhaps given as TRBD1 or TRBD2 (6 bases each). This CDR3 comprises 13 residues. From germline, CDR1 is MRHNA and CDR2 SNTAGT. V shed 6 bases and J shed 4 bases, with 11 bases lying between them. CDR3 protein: CASRGGHADTQYF. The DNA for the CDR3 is TGTGCCAGCAGAGGGGGGCACGCAGATACGCAGTATTTT.